The clone carrying this TCR beta chain is a singleton in its sample. Authors' data handling: Researchers report that nucleated cell counts were estimated from reference gene primer amplification. The table came from immunoSEQ multiplex PCR; TCRdb's copy has only in-frame clones and leaves some out. V and J calls and clone size are given by that table; D and trimming were obtained from the DNA. The sample holds about 220,000 clones, about four fifths seen once. Germline loops: CDR1 LGHDT, CDR2 YNNKEL (reference sequence). CDR3 length: 17 residues. V was pared by 2 bases and J by 6 bases, with 20 bases between. This specimen comes from a study of blood T cell repertoires in COVID-19. Across the study: COVID-19 samples, acute and convalescent, were from the United States, Italy and Spain. PBMCs, B-cell-depleted T cells, or T cells were the source of the cDNA or gDNA that made up the material.

The sequencing input was peripheral blood. V usage is TRBV3-1 (or the pseudogene TRBV3-2) and J usage is TRBJ2-1; a weak D match, TRBD1 (5 bases). The sequence was collected from a woman in her fifties or sixties with acute or convalescent COVID-19. In nucleotides, the CDR3 is TGTGCCAGCAGCCAAAACAGGAGACACTCCCTCTGCAATGAGCAGTTCTTC. Its protein product is CASSQNRRHSLCNEQFF.